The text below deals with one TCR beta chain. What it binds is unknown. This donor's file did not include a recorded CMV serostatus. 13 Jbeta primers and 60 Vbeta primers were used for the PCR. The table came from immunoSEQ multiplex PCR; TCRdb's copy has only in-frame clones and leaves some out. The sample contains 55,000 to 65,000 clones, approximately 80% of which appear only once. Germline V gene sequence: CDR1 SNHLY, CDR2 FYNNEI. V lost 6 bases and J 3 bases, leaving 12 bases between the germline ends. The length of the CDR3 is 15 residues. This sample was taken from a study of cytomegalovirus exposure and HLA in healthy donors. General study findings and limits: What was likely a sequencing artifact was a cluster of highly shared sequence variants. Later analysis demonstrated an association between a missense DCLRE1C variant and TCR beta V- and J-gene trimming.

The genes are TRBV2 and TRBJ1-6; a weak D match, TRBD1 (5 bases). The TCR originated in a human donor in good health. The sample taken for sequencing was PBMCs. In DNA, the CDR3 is TGTGCCAGCAGCCCCGTCGACAGCTATAATTCACCCCTCCACTTT. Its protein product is CASSPVDSYNSPLHF.